This T cell receptor (beta chain) came from a study of beta chain features in type 1 diabetes. As concerns this clone: The same CDR3 is also encoded by other DNA sequences in this sample.

Every bit of the isolated RNA underwent reverse transcription, so sequencing read expressed TCRB transcripts. The data were produced by immunoSEQ multiplex PCR, yet TCRdb's version contains in-frame clones alone and is incomplete. The table records under 300,000 clones, 25% to 35% of them present only once. CDR3 length: 13 amino acids. Trimming took off 4 bases at V and 4 bases at J, with 10 bases between the two ends. CDR1 and CDR2 from the germline V gene are ENHRY and SYGVKD. This rearrangement joins TRBV10-3 to TRBJ2-5; tentatively, D is TRBD2 (7 bases). This TCR was sampled from a young man in good health. Material for sequencing was central memory CD4+ T cells from blood. CDR3 protein: CAISGGGGETQYF. The CDR3 DNA sequence: TGTGCCATCAGTGGAGGGGGGGGAGAGACCCAGTACTTC.